This is a list of T cell receptor beta chains from one sample in a study of blood T cell repertoires in COVID-19. Measured with immunoSEQ multiplex PCR; TCRdb has only the in-frame clones, and not every one. The data show 120,000 to 150,000 clones, 75% to 90% seen once. The sample taken for sequencing was PBMCs or T cells enriched from blood (not recorded which). The receptors stem from a woman between 40 and 50 years old who had been exposed to COVID-19. CDR3s leave out the opening cysteine and the closing phenylalanine or tryptophan.

j_gene: TRBJ1-2
v_gene: TRBV28
CDR3aa: ASSPPGQGHNYGYT

j_gene: TRBJ1-1
v_gene: TRBV27
CDR3aa: ASTPTPGNTEAF

j_gene: TRBJ2-3
v_gene: TRBV7-2
CDR3aa: ASSSPAGGPKDTQY

j_gene: TRBJ1-2
v_gene: TRBV21-1
CDR3aa: ASSNWGQGNGYT

j_gene: TRBJ1-1
v_gene: TRBV9
CDR3aa: ASSVVGESTEAF

j_gene: TRBJ2-5
v_gene: TRBV11-3
CDR3aa: ASSFGPSGRETQY

j_gene: TRBJ2-1
v_gene: TRBV7-8
CDR3aa: ASSTQSSGRGREQF

j_gene: TRBJ1-1
v_gene: TRBV5-6
CDR3aa: ASTQGAGAEAF

j_gene: TRBJ2-1
v_gene: TRBV6-2/TRBV6-3
CDR3aa: ASSPGQGYNEQF

j_gene: TRBJ2-7
v_gene: TRBV28
CDR3aa: ASSPPGQGRYEQY

j_gene: TRBJ2-3
v_gene: TRBV4-3
CDR3aa: ASSRDRGLTDTQY